Listed below are T cell receptor beta chains from one sample, sequenced in a study of T cells in localized non-small cell lung cancer. Assay used: immunoSEQ multiplex PCR; TCRdb lists only in-frame clones, some missing. The sample has approximately 31,000 clones; around four fifths are singletons. The input for sequencing was peripheral blood, taken before any cancer treatment. These receptors originate from a male donor older than 55 with stage II squamous cell lung carcinoma. Each CDR3 is given with its conserved first and last residue. Fields, in order: J gene, CDR3 length, clone size, D gene, V gene, CDR3 protein, CDR3 DNA. The D gene is left open where the match is weak. The size of a clone is reported for some rows only, either as once, few or many, or as a class for expanded clones.

>TRBJ1-2|13|-|-|TRBV6-5
CASSYSRTDGYTF
TGTGCCAGCAGTTATTCACGTACAGATGGCTACACCTTC
>TRBJ2-7|14|-|-|TRBV7-2
CASSLTDGPYEQYF
TGTGCCAGCAGCTTAACGGACGGGCCCTACGAGCAGTACTTC
>TRBJ1-2|10|few|-|TRBV29-1
CSVSQTIDTF
TGCAGCGTTAGCCAGACCATTGACACCTTC
>TRBJ2-1|10|-|-|TRBV6-1
CAKSQGSQFF
TGTGCCAAGTCCCAGGGTTCTCAGTTCTTC
>TRBJ2-1|11|-|-|TRBV13
CASSPGPEQFF
TGTGCCAGCAGCCCCGGACCCGAACAGTTCTTC
>TRBJ2-7|14|-|-|TRBV7-2
CASSPRIGRYEQYF
TGTGCCAGCAGCCCGCGGATAGGCCGGTACGAGCAGTACTTC
>TRBJ1-1|13|-|TRBD1|TRBV30
CAWAGQVNTEAFF
TGTGCCTGGGCCGGACAGGTAAACACTGAAGCTTTCTTT
>TRBJ2-3|16|-|TRBD2|TRBV5-4
CASTMGSGGAWDTQYF
TGTGCCAGCACCATGGGTAGCGGGGGGGCCTGGGATACGCAGTATTTT
>TRBJ1-5|16|-|-|TRBV5-4
CASSLGGQTINQPQHF
TGTGCCAGCAGCTTGGGGGGGCAAACGATCAATCAGCCCCAGCATTTT
>TRBJ1-3|17|-|-|TRBV5-1
CASSLADSSAPGNTIYF
TGCGCCAGCAGCTTGGCCGATTCATCAGCCCCTGGAAACACCATATATTTT
>TRBJ1-6|13|-|-|TRBV19
CASRVQENSPLHF
TGTGCCAGTAGGGTACAGGAAAATTCACCCCTCCACTTT
>TRBJ1-1|13|-|-|TRBV9
CASSPGDITEAFF
TGTGCCAGCAGCCCAGGGGATATCACTGAAGCTTTCTTT
>TRBJ2-2|14|-|-|TRBV11-3
CASSLLGDTGELFF
TGTGCCAGCAGCTTATTAGGGGACACCGGGGAGCTGTTTTTT
>TRBJ2-5|14|-|-|TRBV5-5
CASSLTGNQETQYF
TGTGCCAGCAGCCTTACAGGGAACCAAGAGACCCAGTACTTC
>TRBJ2-7|16|once|TRBD2|TRBV5-1
CASSSYSSGGRYEQYF
TGCGCCAGCAGCTCCTATTCTAGCGGGGGACGCTACGAGCAGTACTTC
>TRBJ2-3|14|-|-|TRBV5-1
CASSSGTTEDTQYF
TGCGCCAGCAGCTCAGGGACCACTGAGGATACGCAGTATTTT
>TRBJ2-3|15|-|-|TRBV7-2
CASSPQGGMADTQYF
TGTGCCAGCAGCCCCCAGGGGGGAATGGCAGATACGCAGTATTTT
>TRBJ1-3|16|-|TRBD1|TRBV5-6
CASSLGTGGSGNTIYF
TGTGCCAGCAGCTTGGGAACAGGGGGCTCTGGAAACACCATATATTTT
>TRBJ2-1|15|-|-|TRBV29-1
CSVEVGGFGTNEQFF
TGCAGCGTTGAAGTCGGGGGCTTCGGGACAAATGAGCAGTTCTTC
>TRBJ2-3|14|-|TRBD2|TRBV15
CATGGGRGTDTQYF
TGTGCCACCGGCGGGGGGCGCGGCACAGATACGCAGTATTTT
>TRBJ1-2|14|-|-|TRBV7-2
CASSLGRQSYGYTF
TGTGCCAGCAGCTTGGGGAGGCAGAGCTATGGCTACACCTTC
>TRBJ2-3|18|-|TRBD2|TRBV10-2
CASASSGRGVRAPDTQYF
TGCGCCAGCGCCTCTAGCGGGAGGGGCGTGAGGGCCCCAGATACGCAGTATTTT
>TRBJ2-5|13|-|-|TRBV18
CASSSTGEETQYF
TGTGCCAGCTCAAGTACCGGGGAAGAGACCCAGTACTTC
>TRBJ2-5|11|-|-|TRBV2
CASSEVETQYF
TGTGCCAGCAGTGAAGTGGAGACCCAGTACTTC
>TRBJ2-3|15|-|-|TRBV5-1
CASSLESRLTDTQYF
TGCGCCAGCAGCTTGGAGTCCAGGCTCACAGATACGCAGTATTTT
>TRBJ1-2|15|-|TRBD1|TRBV15
CATSRDGTAASGYTF
TGTGCCACCAGCAGAGACGGGACAGCGGCCTCCGGCTACACCTTC
>TRBJ2-7|13|-|-|TRBV12-2
CASRPRDRVEQYF
TGTGCAAGTCGCCCACGGGACAGGGTGGAGCAGTACTTC
>TRBJ2-7|12|once|-|TRBV6-1
CASSEPAREQYF
TGTGCCAGCAGTGAACCGGCCAGGGAGCAGTACTTC
>TRBJ2-5|16|-|TRBD2|TRBV5-4
CASSTYPSGGGETQYF
TGTGCCAGCAGCACGTACCCTAGCGGGGGTGGAGAGACCCAGTACTTC
>TRBJ2-1|15|-|-|TRBV6-1
CASSQKTGSYNEQFF
TGTGCCAGCAGTCAGAAGACGGGCTCCTACAATGAGCAGTTCTTC
>TRBJ1-1|12|-|-|TRBV6-1
CASRETGSEAFF
TGTGCCAGCAGGGAGACAGGTTCTGAAGCTTTCTTT
>TRBJ1-4|16|-|-|TRBV7-9
CASSFSVSRTNEKLFF
TGTGCCAGCAGCTTTTCGGTTTCACGAACTAATGAAAAACTGTTTTTT
>TRBJ2-7|13|-|-|TRBV2
CASSGGDSYEQYF
TGTGCCAGCAGTGGGGGTGACAGCTACGAGCAGTACTTC
>TRBJ1-5|14|-|TRBD1|TRBV6-5
CASSSGTEYQPQHF
TGTGCCAGCAGTTCCGGGACAGAGTATCAGCCCCAGCATTTT
>TRBJ2-3|16|-|TRBD2|TRBV5-5
CASSLAYGRLTDTQYF
TGTGCCAGCAGCTTGGCTTACGGGAGGCTCACAGATACGCAGTATTTT
>TRBJ2-2|17|-|-|TRBV5-1
CASSPTFLGQGTGELFF
TGCGCCAGCAGCCCAACCTTTCTAGGGCAGGGCACCGGGGAGCTGTTTTTT
>TRBJ1-5|14|-|-|TRBV5-5
CASSLFQSNQPQHF
TGTGCCAGCAGCTTGTTTCAGAGCAATCAGCCCCAGCATTTT
>TRBJ2-3|19|-|TRBD2|TRBV4-1
CASSQGNWRLAGGTDTQYF
TGCGCCAGCAGCCAGGGCAACTGGCGGCTAGCGGGGGGCACAGATACGCAGTATTTT
>TRBJ2-5|14|-|-|TRBV6-5
CASSYSYRQETQYF
TGTGCCAGCAGTTACTCCTACCGCCAAGAGACCCAGTACTTC
>TRBJ2-3|14|-|-|TRBV21-1
CASREREGPDTQYF
TGTGCCAGCCGAGAGCGGGAGGGCCCAGATACGCAGTATTTT
>TRBJ1-5|16|-|TRBD1|TRBV2
CASSEVGAGGRQPQHF
TGTGCCAGCAGTGAAGTCGGGGCAGGGGGCAGGCAGCCCCAGCATTTT
>TRBJ1-4|14|-|-|TRBV2
CASSFGATNEKLFF
TGTGCCAGCAGTTTTGGGGCAACTAATGAAAAACTGTTTTTT
>TRBJ2-7|15|-|TRBD1|TRBV6-6
CASSYSGQGTYEQYF
TGTGCCAGCAGTTACTCGGGACAGGGTACCTACGAGCAGTACTTC
>TRBJ2-1|17|-|TRBD1|TRBV19
CAIPQTQRQGVYNEQFF
TGTGCCATCCCCCAAACCCAGCGGCAGGGGGTTTACAATGAGCAGTTCTTC
>TRBJ2-5|13|-|-|TRBV6-1
CASSGGLKETQYF
TGTGCCAGCAGTGGGGGGCTCAAAGAGACCCAGTACTTC
>TRBJ2-7|14|few|-|TRBV11-3
CASSPSGTTYEQYF
TGTGCCAGCAGCCCGAGCGGAACTACCTACGAGCAGTACTTC
>TRBJ2-7|14|once|-|TRBV6-1
CASSEAGPRYEQYF
TGTGCCAGCAGTGAAGCAGGCCCAAGATACGAGCAGTACTTC
>TRBJ2-3|17|-|-|TRBV9
CASSNTPSGIGTDTQYF
TGTGCCAGCAGCAATACCCCCTCCGGGATTGGCACAGATACGCAGTATTTT
>TRBJ1-2|13|-|TRBD1|TRBV27
CASRDRGRDGYTF
TGTGCCAGCCGGGACAGGGGAAGGGATGGCTACACCTTC
>TRBJ2-3|15|few|TRBD1|TRBV6-4
CASSPSQGATDTQYF
TGTGCCAGCAGCCCTTCACAGGGGGCGACAGATACGCAGTATTTT